This T cell receptor beta chain was sequenced during a study of blood T cell repertoires in COVID-19 (dated by TCRdb to 2019 to 2021). As for the study more broadly: Samples from collaborators originated in the United States, Italy and Spain and spanned both the acute and convalescent phases of COVID-19. Subjects who had been exposed to COVID-19, were actively infected with it, or had recovered from it provided the deeply sampled blood TCRbeta repertoires that made up the dataset. The samples were drawn from two sources: the first 160 participants of the ongoing ImmuneRACE study, and about 1,300 subjects contributed by 6 global collaborators. Where HLA class I and class II types were available, the types were taken from metadata supplied by the sample provider, not from assay-based typing. A de-identified subject ID, COVID-19 status, age in years and sex were almost always included in the sample metadata. A freely available public database, intended as a resource for researchers studying the immune response to SARS-CoV-2, is where the repertoires were released. The material from the prospective study consisted of cDNA or gDNA derived from T cells, B-cell-depleted T cells, or PBMCs.

The immunoSEQ Assay, a bias-controlled multiplex PCR, was used to amplify TCRbeta CDR3 regions from genomic DNA. The original pipeline was this. The number of nucleated cells in each sample was estimated from the amplification of reference gene primers within the assay. To quantify the absolute abundance of each unique TCRbeta CDR3 rearrangement, sequence reads were collapsed and filtered. For each sample, productive Simpson clonality was calculated as the square root of Simpson's diversity index over productive rearrangements. As stored in TCRdb, this immuneACCESS dataset retains in-frame rearrangements with V and J assigned. A fraction of the clones does not appear; measured against another copy, unresolved V genes explain less than half of the discrepancy, and the remainder lacks a known reason. D and trimming come from the DNA, and the V and J calls and clone size come from that table. The sample includes 150,000 to 200,000 clones, with 76% observed a single time. Around 16% of the sample goes to the ten largest clones.

The V end gives up 0 bases and the J end 6 bases, leaving 3 bases in the junction not matched to a gene. Counted from cysteine to phenylalanine, this CDR3 has 15 amino acids. Here the CDR3 DNA is all that survives: 45 bases in frame from base 1. Sequences MNHEY (CDR1) and SVGEGT (CDR2) are obtained from the germline V gene. In its sample, this clone was seen once. It lacks a known antigen. No clone much larger than this one lies a single base away; base qualities are absent. Participants in the prospective study were aged about 18 to 100 years, lived in 20 to 25 United States geographic areas, and enrolled through a virtual design. In the prospective study, participants were assigned to cohorts based on the clinical history participants reported in a screening survey and a study questionnaire. Mobile phlebotomists in the prospective study collected whole blood, serum and a nasopharyngeal or oropharyngeal swab from every participant. Additional blood draws and questionnaires over an approximately 2-month period could optionally be provided by prospective study participants. Before DNA extraction, blood samples from the prospective study were shipped at room temperature or frozen.

Results the study describes overall, beyond this receptor: Clinical and demographic metadata were provided uncurated, with the amount varying by source and participant.

The TCR sequence derives from a woman aged 50 to 65 with acute COVID-19. Recombination connected TRBV6-2 or TRBV6-3 to TRBJ2-1; 9 junctional bases match TRBD1. The sequenced sample was PBMCs or T cells enriched from blood (not recorded which). The CDR3 region reads CASSYSGTGSNEQFF. The DNA sequence follows: TGTGCCAGCAGTTACTCTGGGACAGGGAGCAATGAGCAGTTCTTC.